What follows is one TCR beta chain and its context. Its specific antigen is unknown. Base qualities are not at hand, and no much larger clone is one base apart. The receptor library was made with the immunoSEQ multiplex PCR assay. Imported from immuneACCESS, the table was reduced by TCRdb to in-frame sequences with V and J called. These copies leave out some clones; in studies compared against another copy, an unresolved V gene accounts for under half, and the cause of the remainder is not known. This sample gives about 75,000 clones in total; 94% of them show up just once. The top ten hold around 6.4% of the sample. The entry originates in a study of control samples from healthy donors and cancer patients (TCRdb year 2020). The material sequenced was blood. The receptor was derived from a woman aged 40 to 55 in good health.

The bases are TGTGCCAGCAGCTTCCTTTCCGGGACAGGGTTGGCCAAAAACATTCAGTACTTC. Its translation is CASSFLSGTGLAKNIQYF. The rearrangement combines TRBV7-9 with TRBJ2-4, and 9 junction bases match TRBD1. CDR1 SEHNR and CDR2 FQNEAQ were looked up in the germline V gene (reference sequence). V is pruned by 3 bases and J by 1 base, leaving 10 bases of the junction without a gene match. From the cysteine through the phenylalanine, the CDR3 covers 18 amino acids. Just the 54-base CDR3 DNA is kept, in frame starting at base 1.